These 9 T cell receptor beta chains were sequenced from one sample in a study of beta chain features in type 1 diabetes (dated by TCRdb to the late 2010s). Library construction relied on the immunoSEQ multiplex PCR assay. The entire isolated RNA was reverse transcribed using the High Capacity cDNA Reverse Transcription Kit, and thus expressed TCRB transcripts were sequenced. TCRdb holds this immuneACCESS table with in-frame rearrangements only. Some clones are missing; in checked studies, unresolved V genes explain under half, and the rest has no known cause. The sample table lists roughly 290,000 clones, 7.5% to 9.5% of them with a count of one. The ten largest clones add up to more than 0.9% of the sample. The sample consisted of central memory CD4+ T cells from blood. The receptors were sampled from a young woman in good health.

This chain joins TRBV15 and TRBJ1-5; D uncertain. Trimming removed 0 bases from V and 2 bases from J, with 14 bases in between. The CDR3 covers 17 residues. Per germline, CDR1 LNHNV and CDR2 YYDKDF (reference sequence). The CDR3 sequence: CATSRDNAQGRNQPQHF. CDR3 nucleotide sequence: TGTGCCACCAGCAGAGATAATGCACAAGGGCGCAATCAGCCCCAGCATTTT. Variable domain in full (rest from reference TRBV15 and TRBJ1-5): DAMVIQNPRYQVTQFGKPVTLSCSQTLNHNVMYWYQQKSSQAPKLLFHYYDKDFNNEADTPDNFQSRRPNTSFCFLDIRSPGLGDTAMYLCATSRDNAQGRNQPQHFGDGTRLSIL.

This clone has ten or more counts. The chain is built from TRBV27 and TRBJ2-3, with D perhaps TRBD1 (5 bases). V lost 5 bases, J lost 6 bases, and 12 bases lay in between. In germline, CDR1 is MNHEY, CDR2 SMNVEV (reference sequence). This CDR3 has 13 amino acids. CDR3 bases: TGTGCCAGCAGTCGACTCAGGGCGGATACGCAGTATTTT. This gives the protein CASSRLRADTQYF.

The rearrangement uses TRBV29-1 and TRBJ1-2, with 7 nucleotides matching TRBD1. The length of the CDR3 is 14 residues. From germline, CDR1 is SQVTM and CDR2 ANQGSEA. V was pared by 8 bases and J by 4 bases, with 13 bases of the junction left unmatched. DNA of the CDR3: TGCAGCCCTCCCCGGGACAGCCCTTTCTATGGCTACACCTTC. It is translated as CSPPRDSPFYGYTF.

The chain is built from TRBV7-6 and TRBJ2-5; a possible D gene is TRBD2 (6 bases). Germline V gene sequence: CDR1 SGHVS, CDR2 FNYEAQ. Trimming removed 5 bases from V and 1 base from J, with 11 bases in between. This CDR3 spans 14 amino acids. The CDR3 sequence is CASSPGTLQETQYF. The CDR3 DNA sequence: TGTGCCAGCAGCCCAGGGACTCTCCAAGAGACCCAGTACTTC.

The table lists this clone with a few counts. V is TRBV19 and J is TRBJ1-1; 10 bases line up with TRBD1. The CDR3 runs to 15 residues. V lost 7 bases and J lost 6; bases outside the gene matches: 11. CDR1 is LNHDA, CDR2 SQIVND, per germline (reference sequence). CDR3 sequence reads: CASIGTGQGLSEAFF. The CDR3 bases are TGTGCCAGTATCGGGACGGGACAGGGGTTGTCTGAAGCTTTCTTT.

This clone appeared a few times. The same CDR3 can be traced to other DNA sequences in this sample. As DNA, the CDR3 is TGTGCCAGCAGGACAGATAGCAATCAGCCCCAGCATTTT. Its translation is CASRTDSNQPQHF. V usage is TRBV2 and J usage is TRBJ1-5, with D possibly TRBD1 on 5 matching bases. From germline, CDR1 is SNHLY and CDR2 FYNNEI. Trimming removed 6 bases from V and 0 bases from J, with 6 bases in between. This CDR3 spans 13 amino acids.

This chain uses TRBV5-6 with TRBJ1-2; TRBD1 matches at 9 bases. V lost 0 bases, J lost 7 bases, and 7 bases stayed unmatched. Germline V gives CDR1 SGHDT, CDR2 YYEEEE. This CDR3 spans 15 amino acids. The CDR3 sequence: CASSLDPGQGVGYTF. The CDR3 DNA follows: TGTGCCAGCAGCTTGGATCCGGGACAGGGAGTTGGCTACACCTTC.

This CDR3 is CASSVPGLYGYTF. CDR3 in DNA: TGTGCCAGCAGCGTACCGGGGCTCTATGGCTACACCTTC. The chain uses TRBV9 and TRBJ1-2, with D maybe TRBD1 (5 bases). CDR1 is SGDLS and CDR2 is YYNGEE in the germline V gene. The ends were cut back, 1 base at V and 4 bases at J, with 8 bases in the middle. The CDR3 length is 13 residues.

This chain links TRBV11-2 with TRBJ2-1, with unresolved D. Germline values: CDR1 SGHAT, CDR2 FQNNGV. The CDR3 is 17 amino acids. The V end was cut by 4 bases, the J end by 4 bases, with 20 bases between. The CDR3 DNA is TGTGCCAGCAGCTCCTCGAAAGCAGGCGCAGGATACAATGAGCAGTTCTTC. This gives the protein CASSSSKAGAGYNEQFF.